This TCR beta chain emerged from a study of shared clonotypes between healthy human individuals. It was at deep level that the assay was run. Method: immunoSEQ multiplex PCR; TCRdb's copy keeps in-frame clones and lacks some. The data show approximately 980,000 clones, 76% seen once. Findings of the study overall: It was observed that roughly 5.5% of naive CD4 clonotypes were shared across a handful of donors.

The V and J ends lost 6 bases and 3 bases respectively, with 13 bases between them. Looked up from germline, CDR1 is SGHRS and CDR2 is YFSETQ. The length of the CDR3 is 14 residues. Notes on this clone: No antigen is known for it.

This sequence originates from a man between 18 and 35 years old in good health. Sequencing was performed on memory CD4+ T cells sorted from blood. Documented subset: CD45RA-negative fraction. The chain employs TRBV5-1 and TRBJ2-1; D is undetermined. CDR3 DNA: TGCGCCAGCACGCGGACGGGCGTCTACAATGAGCAGTTCTTC. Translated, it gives CASTRTGVYNEQFF.